This T cell receptor (beta chain) was found in a study of molecular identifiers for immune sequencing clone quantification (dated by TCRdb to between 2018 and 2020). About the full investigation: In a replicate experiment, RNA from about 19,000 or 110,000 naive CD8 T cells was split into five aliquots, four of which were sequenced. The study was a methods study using CD8 T cells to benchmark molecular-identifier clustering-based TCR repertoire sequencing (MIDCIRS) and TCR RNA copy counting.

On this clonotype: This receptor's antigen is unknown. Qualities for individual bases were not recorded, and no much larger clone is one base off.

Libraries of naive CD8 T cells were generated from roughly 20,000 to 1,000,000 sorted cells, with 10%, 30% or 50% of the purified RNA used. Naive CD8 T cells were FACS-sorted as CD8+CD4-CCR7+CD45RA+ on a BD FACSAria II into RLT Plus buffer. Ten to eleven TCR copies' worth of Jurkat RNA were spiked into about 20,000-1,100,000 naive CD8 T cell samples to test detection sensitivity. Enrichment of CD8 T cells was performed with RosetteSep CD8+ T Cell Enrichment Cocktail and Ficoll-Paque, after which ACK red cell lysis was carried out. The library was prepared using PCR. Sequencing took place on an Illumina HiSeq 4000. Bulk TCR libraries were generated as previously described, with the TCR primers listed in Table S5 used. Total RNA was purified with the Qiagen AllPrep DNA/RNA kit. Before any analysis, reads coming from multiple sequencing runs of the same library were combined into one pool. Processing in the source paper ran as follows. Reads were retained only if an exact TCR constant sequence was present, and the retained reads were trimmed to 150 nt and grouped according to their 12-nt molecular barcodes. Reads in each barcode group were sub-clustered using a 15% Levenshtein threshold, and a quality-weighted consensus sequence was built for each RNA molecule. Non-functional sequences were removed, as were lower-count sequences one edit away from another. Barcode sub-clusters with fewer than 20% of the maximum read count were removed, based on fitting two negative binomial distributions. The public reads were run again by TCRdb, first through fastp at Q25 and then through MiXCR, and only productive beta chains were kept. Each CDR3 protein gets just one entry, which takes the most common genes and DNA from the rows behind it. The V and J calls reflect TCRdb's pipeline rather than the authors' work. This sample is represented by more than 250,000 distinct CDR3 sequences; about 20% of them were singletons. The ten largest make up about 0.79% of the sample.

General findings and caveats noted by the study authors: Modeling gave about 3.3 recovered TCR RNA copies per cell versus about 10 by digital PCR, implying about 30% capture efficiency. Highly expanded clone sizes could be underestimated because identical TCR molecules may share a barcode. In CMV-specific effector cells, clones with more than 20 RNA copies accounted for over 97% of molecules, whereas in naive cells such clones accounted for under 1%. The naive libraries included spiked-in Jurkat TCR RNA (around 9 copies' worth), and this Jurkat TCR RNA is not part of the donor repertoire. Spiked-in Jurkat TCR RNA equivalent to a single cell was reported to be detectable even among approximately 1 million naive CD8 T cells. When barcode sub-clustering was omitted, TCR diversity was inflated by chimeric consensus sequences, with chimeras reaching as high as 47%.

This sequence was found in a human donor in good health. Some libraries in this study had Jurkat cell RNA spiked in. Sequencing was done on a sample of naive CD8+ T cells from blood, with Jurkat cell RNA spiked in. The cell subset or site label on this specimen signifies: FACS-sorted CD8+CD4-CCR7+CD45RA+ naive T cells.

Here the CDR3 is given as CASRRGKLFF. The sequenced DNA: TGTGCCAGCAGGAGGGGAAAACTGTTTTTT. In this chain, TRBV27 is recombined with TRBJ1-4; the D gene is perhaps TRBD1, on 5 matching bases. The CDR3, from cysteine to phenylalanine, totals 10 residues. Kept here is only the CDR3 DNA, which spans 30 bases and is read in frame from base 1. The V and J ends are trimmed by 6 bases and 10 bases, leaving 6 bases between them. CDR1 and CDR2, looked up from the germline V gene (reference sequence), are MNHEY and SMNVEV.